This is a list of T cell receptor beta chains from one sample in a study of blood T cells in healthy people across ages. A single record per CDR3 protein comes from TCRdb applying MiXCR to the 5' RACE reads. The data show about 1.8 million distinct CDR3 sequences, around half seen once. Sequenced sample: blood. The receptors come from a woman aged 40 to 50 in good health. Both conserved end residues are part of each CDR3. D genes are given only for firm matches. Only some rows state a clone size, as once, few, many or a class for expanded clones.

cdr3_aa	cdr3_nt	d_call	v_call	j_call	clone_size
CASSLVAGGQRRTDTQYF	TGTGCCAGCAGCTTAGTAGCGGGGGGCCAACGCCGCACAGATACGCAGTATTTT	TRBD2	TRBV7-2	TRBJ2-3	few
CASSHVQPQETQYF	TGCGCCAGCAGCCACGTGCAGCCCCAAGAGACCCAGTACTTC	NA	TRBV4-1	TRBJ2-5	few
CASSRLGTGEQYF	TGTGCCAGCAGTCGCCTCGGGACAGGCGAGCAGTACTTC	TRBD1	TRBV28	TRBJ2-7	few
CSAISGGAVKTQYF	TGCAGTGCTATTAGCGGGGGGGCCGTCAAGACCCAGTACTTC	TRBD2	TRBV20-1	TRBJ2-5	NA
CASSESGDEQYF	TGTGCCAGCAGTGAAAGCGGAGACGAGCAGTACTTC	NA	TRBV6-1	TRBJ2-7	once
CASSLAVKKIRVISGNEQFF	TGCGCCAGCAGCTTGGCCGTCAAAAAAATAAGGGTGATCAGCGGCAATGAGCAGTTCTTC	NA	TRBV5-1	TRBJ2-1	NA
CASERAGTDTQYF	TGTGCCAGCGAACGGGCCGGGACAGATACGCAGTATTTT	NA	TRBV3-1	TRBJ2-3	NA
CASSAGQVRETQYF	TGTGCCAGTAGTGCCGGACAGGTTCGAGAGACCCAGTACTTC	TRBD1	TRBV19	TRBJ2-5	NA
CASSALGRGYEQYF	TGCGCCAGCAGCGCCCTCGGCAGGGGCTACGAGCAGTACTTC	NA	TRBV5-1	TRBJ2-7	NA
CASSLFQGTYEQYF	TGTGCCAGCAGTTTATTTCAGGGGACCTACGAGCAGTACTTC	NA	TRBV28	TRBJ2-7	NA
CASSAPSKTDTQYF	TGTGCCAGCAGCGCGCCTTCAAAGACAGATACGCAGTATTTT	NA	TRBV9	TRBJ2-3	few
CASSVFRNGNEQFF	TGTGCCAGCAGCGTTTTCCGAAATGGTAATGAGCAGTTCTTC	NA	TRBV9	TRBJ2-1	NA
CATSDTGQTYNEQFF	TGTGCCACCAGTGATACGGGGCAGACCTACAATGAGCAGTTCTTC	NA	TRBV24-1	TRBJ2-1	once
CASSHRLAGDNEQFF	TGTGCCAGCAGCCACCGGCTAGCGGGGGACAATGAGCAGTTCTTC	TRBD2	TRBV3-1	TRBJ2-1	NA
CASSSQLRETGLTEEQYF	TGTGCCAGCAGTTCCCAACTCAGGGAAACGGGACTTACGGAAGAGCAGTACTTC	NA	TRBV28	TRBJ2-7	NA
CSAPGRPEQYF	TGCAGTGCCCCCGGCAGACCCGAGCAGTACTTC	NA	TRBV20-1	TRBJ2-7	few
CASSLVVRNYGYTF	TGTGCCAGCAGTTTAGTAGTCAGAAACTATGGCTACACCTTC	NA	TRBV28	TRBJ1-2	NA
CASSYPPVQFF	TGTGCCAGCAGTTACCCCCCTGTGCAGTTCTTC	NA	TRBV6-5	TRBJ2-1	NA
CASSVDLDAREQFF	TGTGCCAGCAGCGTAGACTTGGACGCACGCGAGCAGTTCTTC	NA	TRBV9	TRBJ2-1	few
CASSWKAGANVLTF	TGTGCCAGCAGCTGGAAGGCTGGGGCCAACGTCCTGACTTTC	NA	TRBV7-2	TRBJ2-6	NA
CASSLRQGIVDTQYF	TGTGCCAGCAGTTTGAGACAGGGGATTGTGGATACGCAGTATTTT	TRBD1	TRBV27	TRBJ2-3	NA
CATSTRDTETQYF	TGTGCCACCAGCACTCGGGACACGGAGACCCAGTACTTC	NA	TRBV15	TRBJ2-5	NA
CASSLAPLAADTQYF	TGTGCCAGCAGCTTAGCACCCCTAGCGGCAGATACGCAGTATTTT	TRBD2	TRBV11-1	TRBJ2-3	once
CSGRTGALNEQYF	TGCAGCGGACGGACAGGGGCCCTCAACGAGCAGTACTTC	TRBD1	TRBV29-1	TRBJ2-7	NA
CASRGRVPHEQYF	TGTGCCAGCAGGGGCAGGGTACCCCACGAGCAGTACTTC	NA	TRBV28	TRBJ2-7	NA
CASRHPGQNYEQYF	TGTGCCAGCAGGCACCCGGGGCAGAACTACGAGCAGTACTTC	NA	TRBV6-5	TRBJ2-7	NA
CASRETGPYEQYF	TGTGCCAGCAGAGAAACAGGACCCTACGAGCAGTACTTC	NA	TRBV12-3/TRBV12-4	TRBJ2-7	NA
CASSWMSGSTDTQYF	TGCGCCAGCAGCTGGATGAGCGGGAGCACAGATACGCAGTATTTT	NA	TRBV5-1	TRBJ2-3	NA
CSVPRVRYGYTF	TGCAGTGTTCCCAGGGTGAGGTATGGCTACACCTTC	NA	TRBV20-1	TRBJ1-2	once
CASRSAGASTDTQYF	TGCGCCAGCAGGTCTGCGGGTGCTAGCACAGATACGCAGTATTTT	NA	TRBV5-1	TRBJ2-3	NA
CSVRLKQETQYF	TGCAGCGTAAGACTGAAGCAAGAGACCCAGTACTTC	NA	TRBV29-1	TRBJ2-5	NA
CASKARLKDDEQYF	TGTGCCAGCAAGGCCCGACTCAAGGACGACGAGCAGTACTTC	NA	TRBV2	TRBJ2-7	NA
CASSYVAPETQYF	TGTGCCAGCAGTTACGTAGCTCCGGAGACCCAGTACTTC	NA	TRBV6-6	TRBJ2-5	NA